Following are 2 T cell receptor beta chains from one sample sequenced in a study of molecular identifiers for immune sequencing clone quantification. TCRdb used MiXCR to reprocess the PCR reads, holding one entry per CDR3 protein. Among about half a million distinct CDR3 sequences listed, around 21% were seen once. The sample taken for sequencing was naive CD8+ T cells from blood, with Jurkat cell RNA spiked in. This sample's subset: FACS-sorted CD8+CD4-CCR7+CD45RA+ naive T cells. These receptors were collected from a human donor in good health. Some libraries in this study had Jurkat cell RNA spiked in.

Points on this clonotype: This could be a read error, since a much larger clone is one nucleotide away. The chain couples TRBV27 to TRBJ1-1; possible D gene TRBD1, 5 bases. The CDR3 is 13 residues long. Per germline, CDR1 MNHEY and CDR2 SMNVEV (reference sequence). Between the trimmed V and J ends, which lost 1 base and 6 bases, there was a span of 9 bases. The CDR3 protein is CASSLWGYAEAFF. For the CDR3, the DNA is TGTGCCAGCAGTTTATGGGGCTACGCTGAAGCTTTCTTT.

For this clonotype: At one of its ends the junction is not consistent with the germline gene, which may arise from a read error. The J gene is TRBJ2-7, the V gene TRBV30; TRBD1 agrees at 8 bases. The CDR3 runs to 14 residues. Germline CDR1 reads GTSNPN; CDR2 reads SVGIG (reference sequence). CDR3 DNA: TGTGCCTGGAGTACCTGGTCAGGGGGCCACGAGCAGCACTTC. It codes for CAWSTWSGGHEQHF.